Each of the 27 T cell receptor beta chains below was sequenced from the same sample in a study of blood T cells in healthy people across ages. For the second PCR, which ran for roughly 6 to 12 cycles, a sample-barcoded 5' primer and a J-beta primer mix were used. TCRdb recomputed calls from the 5' RACE reads with MiXCR, one row per CDR3 protein. The table lists roughly 2 million distinct CDR3 sequences, 40% to 55% of them singletons. The sequenced material came from blood. The source of these receptors is a woman in her thirties or forties in good health.

This clonotype occurred a few times. The J gene is TRBJ2-1, the V gene TRBV9; TRBD2 agrees at 11 bases. The CDR3 loop spans 17 amino acids. Germline V gene sequence: CDR1 SGDLS, CDR2 YYNGEE. The V and J ends lost 3 bases and 6 bases, in that order; junction bases with no gene match: 11. In DNA, the CDR3 is TGTGCCAGCAGCGAGACTAGCGGGGCTCACCGTCCCAATGAGCAGTTCTTC. Its protein product is CASSETSGAHRPNEQFF.

The rearrangement joins TRBV6-6 to TRBJ2-7; TRBD1 or TRBD2 may be the D gene (5 bases each). Germline CDR1 and CDR2: MNHNY and SVGAGI (reference sequence). The CDR3 consists of 16 residues. V was cut by 5 bases and J by 6 bases, with 23 bases left in between. The CDR3 nucleotides are TGTGCCAGCAGTACCCCGTTAGGCAGGGACCTTGGCGAGCAGTACTTC. It is translated as CASSTPLGRDLGEQYF.

A few counts support this clonotype. V usage is TRBV5-1 and J usage is TRBJ1-2, with D possibly TRBD1 on 5 matching bases. CDR3 size: 15 residues. The germline V gene encodes CDR1 SGHRS and CDR2 YFSETQ. The V end was cut by 3 bases, the J end by 2 bases, with 14 bases between. Written as DNA, the CDR3 is TGCGCCAGCAGCTGGAACCGGGACGGCAACTATGGCTACACCTTC. It yields the protein CASSWNRDGNYGYTF.

The table lists this clonotype with a few counts. The chain employs TRBV10-3 and TRBJ1-5; tentatively, D is TRBD1 (5 bases). Germline V CDR1 and CDR2: ENHRY, SYGVKD. V was pared by 3 bases and J by 7 bases, with 19 bases between. The CDR3 contains 16 residues. In DNA form, the CDR3 reads TGTGCCATCAGTGACGACATCCAGGGTTTAAGACAGCCCCAGCATTTT. Its translation: CAISDDIQGLRQPQHF.

The gene calls are TRBV27 and TRBJ2-6; TRBD1 agrees at 11 bases. The CDR3 has 17 residues. Germline V gene sequence: CDR1 MNHEY, CDR2 SMNVEV (reference sequence). J was trimmed by 2 bases and V by 7 bases; bases with no gene match: 7. CDR3 residues: CASTGQGVVTGANVLTF. The CDR3 nucleotides are TGTGCCAGCACGGGACAGGGGGTTGTTACTGGGGCCAACGTCCTGACTTTC.

The chain recombines TRBV12-3 or TRBV12-4 with TRBJ2-3; D is unresolved. This CDR3 region has 15 residues. Trimming took 4 bases from V and 0 from J, leaving 11 bases between them. The CDR3 nucleotides read TGTGCCAGCAGTTCGGAGAGGTTTAGCACAGATACGCAGTATTTT. This encodes CASSSERFSTDTQYF.

This sequence joins TRBV27 and TRBJ1-2, with D hard to call. Looked up from germline, CDR1 is MNHEY and CDR2 is SMNVEV (reference sequence). This CDR3 is built from 15 residues. With 3 bases removed from V and 7 bases from J, the gap between germline ends came to 18 bases. The CDR3 reads CASSLRAGGPFGYTF. In nucleotides, the CDR3 is TGTGCCAGCAGTTTGCGTGCCGGTGGCCCTTTTGGCTACACCTTC.

CDR3 in amino acids: CATSDLRRGVGNEQFF. Here the CDR3 DNA reads TGTGCCACCAGTGATTTGCGACGGGGGGTGGGGAATGAGCAGTTCTTC. This chain connects TRBV24-1 to TRBJ2-1, with 7 nucleotides matching TRBD2. Trimming at V came to 0 bases and at J to 7 bases, leaving 8 bases not matched to a gene. Germline loops: CDR1 KGHDR, CDR2 SFDVKD. The CDR3 length is 16 residues.

This clonotype was observed once. The gene calls are TRBV7-9 and TRBJ1-6, with D possibly matching TRBD1 (5 bases). The germline V gene encodes CDR1 SEHNR and CDR2 FQNEAQ (reference sequence). The CDR3 is 15 amino acids. Trimming cost V 5 bases and J 5 bases, with 13 bases left between them. The CDR3 region is CASSPILGDNSPLHF. The CDR3 DNA follows: TGTGCCAGCAGCCCCATCCTAGGGGATAATTCACCCCTCCACTTT.

This rearrangement joins TRBV28 to TRBJ2-3; D not resolved. Trimming took 8 bases from V and 2 from J, leaving 8 bases between them. Germline V CDR1 and CDR2: MDHEN, SYDVKM. CDR3 length: 12 residues. CDR3 DNA sequence: TGTGCCAGCTGCCGACTCACAGATACGCAGTATTTT. Translating it yields CASCRLTDTQYF.

The chain has TRBV20-1 and TRBJ2-7; a weak D match, TRBD2 (5 bases). The DNA matches TRBJ2-5 better at its end, which makes the J call doubtful. Germline CDR1 DFQATT, CDR2 SNEGSKA (reference sequence). The CDR3 has 13 residues. Here the CDR3 DNA reads TGCAGTGCTAGAGAAGACTACCGAGCGACCCAGTACTTC. This codes for CSAREDYRATQYF.

The V gene is TRBV29-1, the J gene TRBJ2-1; unclear D gene. The V end lost 5 bases, the J end lost 5 bases, and 10 bases lay between the germline ends. Germline V lookup: CDR1 SQVTM, CDR2 ANQGSEA. This CDR3 has 12 residues. The CDR3 is CSVQRANNEQFF. Written as DNA, the CDR3 is TGCAGCGTTCAACGGGCGAACAATGAGCAGTTCTTC.

J is TRBJ1-1 and V is TRBV12-3 or TRBV12-4; the D gene is possibly TRBD1 (6 bases). V was cut by 6 bases and J by 1 base, with 21 bases left in between. The length of the CDR3 is 17 residues. As DNA, the CDR3 is TGTGCCAGCAGCCCAAGGGGGGGGCCCCAAGCGAACACTGAAGCTTTCTTT. Translated: CASSPRGGPQANTEAFF.

V is TRBV5-1 and J is TRBJ2-1; D is perhaps TRBD1 (6 bases). The length of the CDR3 is 14 residues. V gave up 3 bases and J gave up 4 bases, with 11 bases separating them. Germline V lookup: CDR1 SGHRS, CDR2 YFSETQ. The CDR3 is CASSSQTGYNEQFF. DNA for the CDR3: TGCGCCAGCAGCTCTCAAACAGGGTACAATGAGCAGTTCTTC.

J is TRBJ2-5 and V is TRBV2, with 7 bases that match TRBD1. This CDR3 has 18 amino acids. CDR1 SNHLY and CDR2 FYNNEI come from the germline V gene. The V segment lost 7 bases and the J segment 5 bases; nucleotides outside the gene matches: 22. The CDR3 loop reads CASTKFRSPRRGKETQYF. The DNA of the CDR3 is TGTGCCAGCACCAAGTTTCGATCTCCCCGCAGGGGGAAGGAGACCCAGTACTTC.

The chain has TRBV4-3 and TRBJ2-1, with 11 positions matching TRBD1. From germline, CDR1 is LGHNA and CDR2 YSLEER. The CDR3 length is 15 residues. The J segment lost 13 bases and the V segment lost 0 bases, leaving 8 bases of the junction unmatched. This chain's CDR3 is CASSQESGTGGEQFF. The CDR3 DNA follows: TGCGCCAGCAGCCAAGAGAGTGGGACAGGGGGTGAACAGTTCTTC.

The chain employs TRBV14 and TRBJ2-3; maybe TRBD2 (5 bases). The germline V gene has CDR1 SGHDN and CDR2 FVKESK. The CDR3 spans 15 residues. V lost 3 bases, J lost 3 bases, and 13 bases lay in between. CDR3 sequence (DNA): TGTGCCAGCAGCCAGCGACTAAGGGTTACAGATACGCAGTATTTT. This encodes CASSQRLRVTDTQYF.

This chain uses TRBV7-2 with TRBJ2-1, with a tentative D call TRBD2 (5 bases). Per the germline V gene, CDR1 is SGHTA and CDR2 is FQGNSA. Trimming shortened V by 2 bases and J by 5 bases, and 16 bases separated the two germline ends. The CDR3 covers 16 residues. The CDR3 is CASSLTLGRTDNEQFF. The CDR3 DNA is TGTGCCAGCAGCTTAACATTGGGTCGGACTGACAATGAGCAGTTCTTC.

This clonotype occurred a few times. This chain uses TRBV7-2 with TRBJ2-4, with 9 bases that match TRBD2. The germline V gene encodes CDR1 SGHTA and CDR2 FQGNSA. This CDR3 is 20 amino acids long. The V and J ends lost 1 base and 1 base, in that order; junction bases with no gene match: 14. The CDR3 region is CASSLVAGGLVVSAKNIQYF. The DNA for the CDR3 is TGTGCCAGCAGCTTAGTTGCGGGGGGGCTTGTCGTTAGCGCCAAAAACATTCAGTACTTC.

This clonotype occurred once. Here the CDR3 reads CASSQSRPKALEQYF. The CDR3 DNA reads TGTGCCAGCAGCCAATCCAGGCCCAAGGCCCTCGAGCAGTACTTC. The chain uses TRBV3-1 and TRBJ2-7; D not certain. Germline loops: CDR1 LGHDT, CDR2 YNNKEL (reference sequence). The CDR3 has 15 residues. V was pared by 2 bases and J by 6 bases, with 17 bases between.

V is TRBV2 and J is TRBJ1-2; 7 nucleotides match TRBD1. Germline CDR1 and CDR2: SNHLY and FYNNEI. CDR3 length equals 14 residues. V trimming: 0 bases; J trimming: 7 bases; junction bases outside the gene matches: 5. This chain's CDR3 is CASSEARDSFGYTF. In nucleotides, the CDR3 is TGTGCCAGCAGTGAAGCGCGGGACAGCTTTGGCTACACCTTC.

The V gene is TRBV3-1, the J gene TRBJ1-5, with a tentative D call TRBD1 (5 bases). Germline loops: CDR1 LGHDT, CDR2 YNNKEL (reference sequence). The CDR3 consists of 15 residues. Trimming removed 4 bases from V and 5 bases from J, with 15 bases in between. The DNA for the CDR3 is TGTGCCAGCAGCCCCGACAGATCTTCGGATCAGCCCCAGCATTTT. Translating it yields CASSPDRSSDQPQHF.

This clonotype was seen ten or more times. This chain links TRBV20-1 with TRBJ2-6; D call uncertain. V dropped 0 bases and J dropped 0 bases, with 6 bases sitting between them. CDR3 length: 15 amino acids. Germline CDR1 and CDR2: DFQATT and SNEGSKA (reference sequence). CDR3 DNA: TGCAGTGCTAGAGATCGGAACTCTGGGGCCAACGTCCTGACTTTC. Translating it yields CSARDRNSGANVLTF.

This clonotype was picked up a small number of times. The chain carries TRBV10-3 and TRBJ2-7; 8 bases agree with TRBD1. Germline CDR1 is ENHRY and CDR2 is SYGVKD. V dropped 6 bases and J dropped 0; count of bases not matched to a gene: 4. The CDR3 spans 14 residues. CDR3: CAISLDRVSYEQYF. The CDR3 nucleotides read TGTGCCATCAGCCTGGACAGGGTCTCCTACGAGCAGTACTTC.

V is TRBV28 and J is TRBJ2-3; the match to TRBD2 covers 12 bases. Germline V gene data show CDR1 as MDHEN and CDR2 as SYDVKM. The CDR3 loop spans 18 amino acids. V lost 6 bases and J lost 1; bases outside the gene matches: 11. This CDR3 reads CASSRPTSGGPRTDTQYF. CDR3 coding DNA: TGTGCCAGCAGCCGCCCGACTAGCGGGGGACCTCGCACAGATACGCAGTATTTT.

The chain is built from TRBV7-2 and TRBJ2-5; maybe TRBD1 (6 bases). CDR3 length equals 16 residues. In germline, CDR1 is SGHTA, CDR2 FQGNSA. V was pared by 0 bases and J by 5 bases, with 16 bases between. In nucleotides, the CDR3 is TGTGCCAGCAGCTTAGCTGTCCTGGGGGCAGGGGAGACCCAGTACTTC. This sequence encodes CASSLAVLGAGETQYF.

This clonotype was seen once. The rearrangement uses TRBV7-9 and TRBJ1-2; 7 positions agree with TRBD1. Looked up from germline, CDR1 is SEHNR and CDR2 is FQNEAQ (reference sequence). The CDR3 runs 16 residues. Losses at the gene ends were 3 bases for V and 7 bases for J; bases not matched to a gene: 14. The CDR3 sequence: CASSFFAGTVESGYTF. CDR3 in DNA: TGTGCCAGCAGCTTCTTCGCCGGGACAGTAGAGAGTGGCTACACCTTC.